This T cell receptor beta chain was sequenced for a study of shared clonotypes between healthy human individuals. A word on this clone: The target antigen is unknown.

Per the germline V gene, CDR1 is GTSNPN and CDR2 is SVGIG (reference sequence). CDR3 length: 14 amino acids. Trimming cost V 3 bases and J 7 bases; bases outside gene matches: 5. The authors ran the assay at deep level. Libraries were prepared by immunoSEQ multiplex PCR; TCRdb keeps only in-frame clonotypes and omits some of them. In the table there are fewer than 600,000 clones, roughly four fifths of which are singletons. Study findings and constraints: Sample collection involved blood only; tissue repertoires are likely different. It was expected that sequencing depth would affect clonotype sharing among donors.

The source material was PBMCs. The origin of this receptor is a woman in her forties in good health. Some clones in this sample may be carry-over from other donors' samples. The V gene is TRBV30, the J gene TRBJ1-6; 8 bases align to TRBD1. The CDR3 region is CAWRSGQGNSPLHF. The DNA of the CDR3 is TGTGCCTGGAGGTCTGGACAGGGAAATTCACCCCTCCACTTT.